The rows below give T cell receptor beta chains drawn from one sample of a study of liver allograft versus peripheral blood T cells. TCRdb reprocessed the reads via MiXCR and lists one record per CDR3 protein. The sample yields 3,000 to 3,500 distinct CDR3 sequences, roughly 14% seen once. Receptors were obtained from a human patient who had a liver transplant. Some T cells may be transferred from the graft donor. Both conserved end residues are part of each CDR3. The D gene is left open where the match is weak. For some rows the clone size is stated as once, few or many, or as a class when expanded; others skip it.

D: -; size: -; V: TRBV20-1; J: TRBJ1-4; length: 14; CDR3: CSASVGREGEKLFF
D: -; size: medium-sized; V: TRBV19; J: TRBJ2-7; length: 13; CDR3: CASSIRHVDEQYF
D: -; size: -; V: TRBV3-1; J: TRBJ1-1; length: 14; CDR3: CASSQVAGNTEAFF
D: -; size: large; V: TRBV29-1; J: TRBJ1-1; length: 13; CDR3: CSGSRGGNTEAFF
D: -; size: -; V: TRBV18; J: TRBJ2-7; length: 12; CDR3: CASSQTDYEQYF
D: -; size: few; V: TRBV20-1; J: TRBJ2-1; length: 12; CDR3: CSVWSSYNEQFF
D: -; size: medium-sized; V: TRBV6-1; J: TRBJ1-1; length: 11; CDR3: CASSERTEAFF
D: TRBD1; size: medium-sized; V: TRBV18; J: TRBJ1-2; length: 13; CDR3: CASSLQGDYGYTF
D: -; size: medium-sized; V: TRBV7-9; J: TRBJ2-3; length: 15; CDR3: CASSLAGASTDTQYF
D: TRBD1; size: medium-sized; V: TRBV6-5; J: TRBJ2-3; length: 14; CDR3: CASSSQGGTDTQYF
D: -; size: medium-sized; V: TRBV13; J: TRBJ2-1; length: 16; CDR3: CASSPWGTSRNNEQFF
D: -; size: -; V: TRBV20-1; J: TRBJ1-1; length: 15; CDR3: CSAPPGHPGDTEAFF
D: -; size: few; V: TRBV12-3/TRBV12-4; J: TRBJ1-1; length: 13; CDR3: CASSRTENTEAFF
D: TRBD2; size: medium-sized; V: TRBV6-5; J: TRBJ2-5; length: 15; CDR3: CASSPSSGGQETQYF
D: -; size: medium-sized; V: TRBV12-3/TRBV12-4; J: TRBJ2-2; length: 18; CDR3: CASSSEVPGGPNTGELFF
D: -; size: once; V: TRBV12-3/TRBV12-4; J: TRBJ1-3; length: 14; CDR3: CASSLVGGRNTIYF
D: TRBD1; size: medium-sized; V: TRBV19; J: TRBJ1-2; length: 16; CDR3: CASSTPGQGAYYGYTF
D: -; size: -; V: TRBV28; J: TRBJ2-7; length: 12; CDR3: CASRVPGYEQYF
D: -; size: medium-sized; V: TRBV5-4; J: TRBJ1-1; length: 13; CDR3: CASSFSGDTEAFF
D: TRBD1; size: few; V: TRBV10-1; J: TRBJ2-5; length: 13; CDR3: CASDRGQEETQYF
D: -; size: medium-sized; V: TRBV19; J: TRBJ1-2; length: 12; CDR3: CASSIYPGSYTF
D: -; size: many; V: TRBV12-3/TRBV12-4; J: TRBJ1-3; length: 13; CDR3: CATSARSGNTIYF
D: -; size: few; V: TRBV20-1; J: TRBJ2-7; length: 14; CDR3: CSARGQEVYYEQYF
D: TRBD2; size: many; V: TRBV9; J: TRBJ2-3; length: 13; CDR3: CASSQSGGDTQYF
D: -; size: medium-sized; V: TRBV18; J: TRBJ1-3; length: 17; CDR3: CASSPFSTGQTGNTIYF
D: -; size: medium-sized; V: TRBV10-3; J: TRBJ1-5; length: 15; CDR3: CATRPGGGAVEPQHF
D: -; size: medium-sized; V: TRBV27; J: TRBJ2-1; length: 16; CDR3: CASTQKIGGSYNEQFF
D: -; size: many; V: TRBV30; J: TRBJ2-5; length: 13; CDR3: CAWSFIASETQYF
D: TRBD2; size: medium-sized; V: TRBV5-6; J: TRBJ2-2; length: 17; CDR3: CASSLQAGGGSTGELFF
D: -; size: medium-sized; V: TRBV6-5; J: TRBJ2-3; length: 14; CDR3: CASTRQHSTDTQYF
D: -; size: medium-sized; V: TRBV28; J: TRBJ2-5; length: 14; CDR3: CASSKQHIQETQYF